These T cell receptor beta chains were read from a single sample in a study of a mutant IDH1 vaccine in newly diagnosed glioma. No antigen has been assigned to these receptors. Repertoires were generated with immunoSEQ multiplex PCR, while TCRdb's copy carries only in-frame clones and drops some. Among some 87,000 clones listed, about 81% were seen once. This sample comprised PBMCs, obtained from a glioma patient whose treatment included an IDH1 peptide vaccine. The receptors come from a man in his forties with glioma. Both conserved end residues are part of each CDR3. D genes are given only for firm matches. Rows give clone size only sometimes, using once, few, many, or a class for an expanded clone.

cdr3_nt: TGTGCCAGCTCACCGTCGGGCGGAAACACTGAAGCTTTCTTT
cdr3_aa: CASSPSGGNTEAFF
v_call: TRBV18
clone_size: NA
d_call: NA
j_call: TRBJ1-1

cdr3_nt: TGTGCCACCCGCTTAGTGACTAGCTTGCCCGCTGAGCAGTTCTTC
cdr3_aa: CATRLVTSLPAEQFF
v_call: TRBV5-8
clone_size: NA
d_call: TRBD2
j_call: TRBJ2-1

cdr3_nt: TGTGCCAGCAGACGACAGCGTGGGGGGCTAACCTACGAGCAGTACTTC
cdr3_aa: CASRRQRGGLTYEQYF
v_call: TRBV27
clone_size: NA
d_call: NA
j_call: TRBJ2-7

cdr3_nt: TGTGCCAGCAGCTTGGTGGACAGAGAATCTAACTATGGCTACACCTTC
cdr3_aa: CASSLVDRESNYGYTF
v_call: TRBV5-4
clone_size: NA
d_call: NA
j_call: TRBJ1-2

cdr3_nt: TGTGCCAGCAGCTTAATAGGCGGACAGGGGGCAGGTTCCTACGAGCAGTACTTC
cdr3_aa: CASSLIGGQGAGSYEQYF
v_call: TRBV7-9
clone_size: NA
d_call: TRBD1
j_call: TRBJ2-7

cdr3_nt: TGTGCCAGTAGTATTGGGGGCCTAGGGGGTGGAACCGGGGAGCTGTTTTTT
cdr3_aa: CASSIGGLGGGTGELFF
v_call: TRBV19
clone_size: NA
d_call: NA
j_call: TRBJ2-2

cdr3_nt: TGCGCCAGCAGCCTTGGACTAGCCGGGGTGGGGAATGAGCAGTTCTTC
cdr3_aa: CASSLGLAGVGNEQFF
v_call: TRBV4-1
clone_size: NA
d_call: TRBD2
j_call: TRBJ2-1

cdr3_nt: TGTGCCAGCAGTTACTCGCTGGGGGGCACAGATACGCAGTATTTT
cdr3_aa: CASSYSLGGTDTQYF
v_call: TRBV6-5
clone_size: NA
d_call: NA
j_call: TRBJ2-3

cdr3_nt: TGTGCCAGCAGTTCCCGACGGCTATACGAGCAGTACTTC
cdr3_aa: CASSSRRLYEQYF
v_call: TRBV27
clone_size: NA
d_call: NA
j_call: TRBJ2-7

cdr3_nt: TGTGCCAGCAGCTTCGCACTAGGTTCGGCCAATGAGCAGTTCTTC
cdr3_aa: CASSFALGSANEQFF
v_call: TRBV11-2
clone_size: NA
d_call: NA
j_call: TRBJ2-1

cdr3_nt: TGTGCTAGTGGTTTGAGGTCTGCCTACGAGCAGTACTTC
cdr3_aa: CASGLRSAYEQYF
v_call: TRBV12-5
clone_size: NA
d_call: NA
j_call: TRBJ2-7

cdr3_nt: TGTGCCAGTAGTGTCGATTTAGGGGTTGAGCAGTTCTTC
cdr3_aa: CASSVDLGVEQFF
v_call: TRBV19
clone_size: NA
d_call: NA
j_call: TRBJ2-1

cdr3_nt: TGCGCCAGCAGCTTGGACGGCAGGGGACAGGGCGGGGAGACCCAGTACTTC
cdr3_aa: CASSLDGRGQGGETQYF
v_call: TRBV5-1
clone_size: NA
d_call: TRBD1
j_call: TRBJ2-5

cdr3_nt: TGTGCCAGCTCAAGCCTACCGGGACAGGGGGTCGGGGGGCCTGAAGCTTTCTTT
cdr3_aa: CASSSLPGQGVGGPEAFF
v_call: TRBV18
clone_size: NA
d_call: TRBD1
j_call: TRBJ1-1

cdr3_nt: TGTGCCAGTCAAGGACAGGGTGGTTCCGGGGAGCTGTTTTTT
cdr3_aa: CASQGQGGSGELFF
v_call: TRBV19
clone_size: NA
d_call: TRBD1
j_call: TRBJ2-2

cdr3_nt: TGTGCCAGCTCACCCGAGATTACGACAGCTAAAATCTTC
cdr3_aa: CASSPEITTAKIF
v_call: TRBV18
clone_size: NA
d_call: NA
j_call: TRBJ1-2

cdr3_nt: TGTGCCAGTTCCGGACTAGCGGGAAACAATGAGCAGTTCTTC
cdr3_aa: CASSGLAGNNEQFF
v_call: TRBV9
clone_size: NA
d_call: TRBD2
j_call: TRBJ2-1

cdr3_nt: TGCGCCAGCAGCCAAGATCGGATACGCTACGAGCAGTACTTC
cdr3_aa: CASSQDRIRYEQYF
v_call: TRBV4-3
clone_size: once
d_call: NA
j_call: TRBJ2-7

cdr3_nt: TGCGCCAGCAGCTTCGCAGGTTACGGGAACACTGAAGCTTTCTTT
cdr3_aa: CASSFAGYGNTEAFF
v_call: TRBV5-1
clone_size: NA
d_call: NA
j_call: TRBJ1-1

cdr3_nt: TGTGCCAGTAGTATCCGAACAGGGGAAGTGACTGAAGCTTTCTTT
cdr3_aa: CASSIRTGEVTEAFF
v_call: TRBV19
clone_size: NA
d_call: TRBD1
j_call: TRBJ1-1

cdr3_nt: TGTGCCAGAAGGAGGGAGCGTCAGGGAAAGGAGACCCAGTACTTC
cdr3_aa: CARRRERQGKETQYF
v_call: TRBV5-3
clone_size: NA
d_call: NA
j_call: TRBJ2-5

cdr3_nt: TGTGCCAGTAGACTCATGACTGGGGCCAACGTCCTGACTTTC
cdr3_aa: CASRLMTGANVLTF
v_call: TRBV19
clone_size: NA
d_call: NA
j_call: TRBJ2-6

cdr3_nt: TGTGCCAGCAGCTTGTTCAGGGGAAGAGATCTCTCTGGAAACACCATATATTTT
cdr3_aa: CASSLFRGRDLSGNTIYF
v_call: TRBV5-6
clone_size: once
d_call: NA
j_call: TRBJ1-3

cdr3_nt: TGTGCCTGGAGGTCGGGACAGCGGGGCAATCAGCCCCAGCATTTT
cdr3_aa: CAWRSGQRGNQPQHF
v_call: TRBV30
clone_size: NA
d_call: TRBD1
j_call: TRBJ1-5

cdr3_nt: TGCAGCGGTGCACAGGGGGCGGGCTACGAGCAGTACTTC
cdr3_aa: CSGAQGAGYEQYF
v_call: TRBV29-1
clone_size: NA
d_call: TRBD1
j_call: TRBJ2-7